The next 10 T cell receptor beta chains were all read from a single sample in a study of tumor-infiltrating lymphocytes in primary liver carcinoma. The authors made TCR beta cDNA from around 500 ng total RNA with a constant-region primer. Sequencing libraries for TCR beta derived from three nested multiplex PCR rounds that used slightly modified ARM-PCR. The two initial PCR rounds, around 10 cycles each, used TRBV1-TRBV30 forward and C-beta reverse primers. TCRdb reanalysed the multiplex PCR reads using MiXCR and keeps one entry per CDR3 protein. The table has just under 95,000 distinct CDR3 sequences, 55% to 75% seen once; the top ten hold roughly 30%. The tissue used was unsorted bulk material of about 20-33 mg. RNA and DNA were co-extracted from it with the AllPrep DNA/RNA mini kit. Sequencing was performed on tumor-adjacent normal liver tissue. These receptors originate from a man aged 40-50 years with primary liver carcinoma and hepatitis B virus infection.

As regards this clonotype: The conserved phenylalanine or tryptophan normally closing the CDR3 is absent here, so this likely arose from a read error. Because the CDR3's place on the DNA is in doubt, the DNA is left out and the CDR3 is given as listed by TCRdb. The chain employs TRBV11-2 and TRBJ2-7. With termini counted, the CDR3 has 14 amino acids. Germline V lookup: CDR1 SGHAT, CDR2 FQNNGV. The CDR3 region is CSSSFGVPRIERYL.

This chain connects TRBV12-3 or TRBV12-4 to TRBJ2-7; no definite D call. V dropped 5 bases and J dropped 4 bases, with 9 bases sitting between them. The CDR3 loop spans 12 amino acids. This CDR3 reads CASSVDTYEQYF. The DNA for the CDR3 is TGTGCCAGCAGTGTAGACACTTACGAGCAGTACTTC.

This chain uses TRBV11-2 with TRBJ2-3, with TRBD1 as a possible D gene (5 bases). The CDR3 sequence is 16 residues long. Trimming shortened V by 7 bases and J by 4 bases, and 21 bases separated the two germline ends. Germline assignment: CDR1 SGHAT and CDR2 FQNNGV. The CDR3 is CASNGPAAWGADTQYF. In DNA form, the CDR3 reads TGTGCCAGCAACGGCCCCGCGGCGTGGGGCGCAGATACGCAGTATTTT. Together with reference TRBV11-2 and TRBJ2-3, the CDR3 gives the full variable domain: EAGVAQSPRYKIIEKRQSVAFWCNPISGHATLYWYQQILGQGPKLLIQFQNNGVVDDSQLPKDRFSAERLKGVDSTLKIQPAKLEDSAVYLCASNGPAAWGADTQYFGPGTRLTVL.

The chain has TRBV28 and TRBJ2-2; D possibly corresponds to TRBD1 (6 bases). Germline V lookup: CDR1 MDHEN, CDR2 SYDVKM. V was shortened by 3 bases and J by 4 bases, with 12 bases between the two germline ends. The CDR3 is made up of 15 amino acids. CDR3 DNA: TGTGCCAGCAGTTTCAACAGGGTTGGCACCGGGGAGCTGTTTTTT. Its protein product is CASSFNRVGTGELFF. Full variable domain (rest looked up from reference TRBV28 and TRBJ2-2): DVKVTQSSRYLVKRTGEKVFLECVQDMDHENMFWYRQDPGLGLRLIYFSYDVKMKEKGDIPEGYSVSREKKERFSLILESASTNQTSMYLCASSFNRVGTGELFFGEGSRLTVL.

As concerns this clonotype: A read error is likely, as this CDR3 ends without the conserved phenylalanine or tryptophan. No DNA is shown, since the ends of the CDR3 on it are uncertain; the CDR3 is the one TCRdb lists. This chain uses TRBV11-3 with TRBJ2-7. The CDR3 is 16 amino acids long, termini counted. In germline, CDR1 is SGHNT, CDR2 YENEEA. The CDR3 reads CASSLRPGPYSYEQNL.

This clonotype was recorded only once. One end of the junction is discordant with germline, which a read error may explain. This chain joins TRBV6-5 and TRBJ2-1; TRBD1 matches 7 bases. There are 16 residues in the CDR3. CDR1 MNHEY and CDR2 SVGAGI come from the germline V gene. The CDR3 nucleotides read TGTGCCTGCAGTTACTCAACAGGGGATACCTACAATGAGCGGTTCTTC. It is translated as CACSYSTGDTYNERFF.

The rearrangement links TRBV10-2 to TRBJ2-7, with D maybe TRBD2 (6 bases). Germline CDR1 is WSHSY and CDR2 is SAAADI. This CDR3 region has 15 residues. V was shortened by 6 bases and J by 0 bases, with 15 bases between the two germline ends. CDR3 amino acids: CASRRASETSYEQYF. The CDR3 nucleotides read TGCGCCAGCAGGAGGGCTAGCGAGACCTCCTACGAGCAGTACTTC.

On this clonotype: A much larger clone sits a single nucleotide away, making a read error possible. The rearrangement links TRBV29-1 to TRBJ1-1, with a weak D call TRBD1 (5 bases). CDR3 size: 13 residues. CDR1 is SQVTM and CDR2 is ANQGSEA in the germline V gene. CDR3 loop: CSVQRGGNTGAFF. The CDR3 DNA is TGCAGCGTCCAACGGGGGGGGAACACTGGAGCTTTCTTT.

About this clonotype: The junction differs from germline at one of its ends, possibly a read error. The chain is built from TRBV11-2 and TRBJ2-1; 10 nucleotides line up with TRBD2. Per germline, CDR1 SGHAT and CDR2 FQNNGV. The CDR3 extends over 16 amino acids. The CDR3, as DNA: TGTGTCAGCAGCTACTCTTCGACTAGCGGGTGGGGAGGCAGGTTCTTC. Its protein is CVSSYSSTSGWGGRFF.

This clonotype was seen only once. J is TRBJ2-7 and V is TRBV5-1; 8 bases line up with TRBD1. The ends lost 4 bases at V and 6 bases at J; junction bases unmatched: 9. CDR1 is SGHRS, CDR2 YFSETQ, per germline. CDR3 length: 14 amino acids. The CDR3 sequence is CASSHRQGPVEQYF. The CDR3 region has the DNA TGCGCCAGCAGCCACAGACAGGGGCCGGTCGAGCAGTACTTC.